A single sample is the source of the 13 T cell receptor beta chains below, sequenced in a study of T cell repertoires in cytomegalovirus infection. These TCRs are of unknown antigen specificity. One entry per CDR3 protein, called by TCRdb with MiXCR from the reads. The sample carries approximately 910,000 distinct CDR3 sequences, roughly 31% recorded once. The sequencing used cultured CD8+ T cells from PBMCs, collected from culture after CMV antigen stimulation. These receptors came from a human donor in good health (CMV status not recorded). Some clones in this sample may be carry-over from other donors' samples.

This chain links TRBV20-1 with TRBJ2-7, with D maybe TRBD2 (5 bases). The CDR3 covers 13 residues. Germline loops: CDR1 DFQATT, CDR2 SNEGSKA (reference sequence). V lost 2 bases to trimming and J lost 7 bases, with 15 bases between them. DNA for the CDR3: TGCAGTGCTAGACCCCCCGGGGAGAGGGAGCAGTACGTC. Amino acids: CSARPPGEREQYV.

In this sample, this clonotype turned up a few times. The V and J genes are TRBV6-1 and TRBJ1-1; 7 positions agree with TRBD1. Germline CDR1 reads MNHNS; CDR2 reads SASEGT. The V gene end was trimmed by 8 bases and the J gene end by 6 bases; junction bases not matched to a gene: 6. The length of the CDR3 is 12 residues. CDR3 protein: CASGPGGSEAFF. CDR3 coding DNA: TGTGCCAGCGGCCCAGGGGGGTCTGAAGCTTTCTTT.

This chain links TRBV9 with TRBJ1-4, with 7 bases fitting TRBD1. V shed 0 bases, J shed 7 bases, and the junction held 6 bases outside the gene matches. The germline V gene has CDR1 SGDLS and CDR2 YYNGEE. CDR3 length equals 15 residues. CDR3 amino acids: CASSVAGGGVEKLFF. The CDR3 bases are TGTGCCAGCAGCGTAGCTGGAGGGGGCGTTGAAAAACTGTTTTTT.

This sequence joins TRBV20-1 and TRBJ1-2; 8 bases are shared with TRBD1. In germline, CDR1 is DFQATT, CDR2 SNEGSKA (reference sequence). The CDR3 spans 16 residues. The J segment lost 0 bases and the V segment lost 0 bases, leaving 6 bases of the junction unmatched. The CDR3 region is CSARDLDRGSNYGYTF. The CDR3, as DNA: TGCAGTGCTAGAGATCTTGACAGGGGTTCTAACTATGGCTACACCTTC.

This clonotype was seen a few times. The CDR3 DNA is TGTGCCAGCAGCCCGGGACTCCGACATTGGGGCTACACCTTC. It is translated as CASSPGLRHWGYTF. The chain carries TRBV7-8 and TRBJ1-2; the D gene is possibly TRBD1 (5 bases). The germline V gene encodes CDR1 SGHVS and CDR2 FQNEAQ. V dropped 5 bases and J dropped 8 bases, with 18 bases sitting between them. The CDR3 totals 14 residues.

This clonotype was counted between two and nine times. The chain is built from TRBV12-3 or TRBV12-4 and TRBJ2-1; TRBD2 matches 8 bases. The CDR3 contains 11 residues. V shed 8 bases and J 10 bases; nucleotides not matched to a gene: 4. DNA of the CDR3: TGTGCCAGCCTCGGGGGGGGAGAGCAGTTCTTC. Its protein is CASLGGGEQFF.

This clonotype was seen more than once but under ten times. The chain has TRBV27 and TRBJ1-1; no firm D call. Germline CDR1 MNHEY, CDR2 SMNVEV (reference sequence). Trimming took 6 bases from V and 1 from J, leaving 12 bases between them. The CDR3 totals 14 residues. The CDR3 nucleotides read TGTGCCAGCAGGGGTTTCGAGGAGAACACTGAAGCTTTCTTT. Translated, it gives CASRGFEENTEAFF.

The chain combines TRBV12-3 or TRBV12-4 with TRBJ2-1; no firm D call. With 7 bases removed from V and 4 bases from J, the gap between germline ends came to 8 bases. The CDR3 consists of 12 residues. The chain's CDR3 is CASTVGYNEQFF. As DNA, the CDR3 is TGTGCCAGCACGGTGGGTTACAATGAGCAGTTCTTC.

The J gene is TRBJ2-5, the V gene TRBV12-3 or TRBV12-4; 8 positions match TRBD2. V dropped 4 bases and J dropped 5; count of bases not matched to a gene: 12. The CDR3 consists of 16 residues. CDR3 nucleotides: TGTGCCAGCAGTTCCGGGACTAGTGGGGGGTGGGAGACCCAGTACTTC. The encoded protein is CASSSGTSGGWETQYF.

This clonotype was counted only a few times. This chain uses TRBV4-3 with TRBJ2-1; TRBD1 or TRBD2 may be the D gene (6 bases each). The V and J ends lost 0 bases and 4 bases respectively, with 13 bases between them. Germline V gene lookup returns CDR1 LGHNA and CDR2 YSLEER. This CDR3 has 16 residues. The CDR3: CASSQDGGLGYNEQFF. The CDR3 coding sequence is TGCGCCAGCAGCCAAGACGGGGGCCTGGGTTACAATGAGCAGTTCTTC.

This clonotype was seen a handful of times. V and J are TRBV27 and TRBJ2-7; D gene unclear. Per the germline V gene, CDR1 is MNHEY and CDR2 is SMNVEV (reference sequence). V dropped 1 base and J dropped 6 bases, with 19 bases sitting between them. There are 16 residues in the CDR3. For the CDR3, the DNA is TGTGCCAGCAGTTTATTCGGGCGGCCGTTAGAGGCCGAGCAGTACTTC. It translates to CASSLFGRPLEAEQYF.

The gene calls are TRBV15 and TRBJ2-3; no reliable D call. The germline gives CDR1 LNHNV, CDR2 YYDKDF (reference sequence). Trimming shortened V by 0 bases and J by 4 bases, and 8 bases separated the two germline ends. The CDR3 has 14 residues. CDR3 amino acids: CATSRDLAPDTQYF. CDR3 coding DNA: TGTGCCACCAGCAGAGATCTGGCGCCAGATACGCAGTATTTT.

CDR3 sequence reads: CASSFFDRSLADEQFF. The CDR3 DNA sequence: TGTGCCAGCAGTTTCTTCGACAGAAGCCTGGCCGATGAGCAGTTCTTC. The chain links TRBV27 to TRBJ2-1; D possibly corresponds to TRBD1 (5 bases). Germline V gives CDR1 MNHEY, CDR2 SMNVEV (reference sequence). The CDR3 has 16 residues. V lost 3 bases, J lost 8 bases, and 20 bases lay in between.